The 22 T cell receptor beta chains given below trace back to one sample, sequenced in a study of shared clonotypes between healthy human individuals. The repertoire was sequenced with immunoSEQ multiplex PCR; TCRdb's copy has only in-frame clones and lacks some. This repertoire shows more than 550,000 clones, just under 75% found once; its top ten account for about 1.7%. The sample consisted of memory CD4+ T cells sorted from blood. This sample's subset: CD45RA-negative fraction. Every receptor here comes from a woman aged 25 to 39 in good health.

Only one count was recorded for this clone. The rearrangement joins TRBV4-1 to TRBJ2-7; 10 bases map to TRBD2. Germline V gene data show CDR1 as MGHRA and CDR2 as YSYEKL. Unmatched junction bases numbered 11, after V lost 1 base and J lost 5 bases. This CDR3 has 17 amino acids. CDR3 loop: CASSQAKGLAKTHEQYF. In nucleotides, the CDR3 is TGCGCCAGCAGCCAAGCAAAGGGACTAGCGAAAACCCACGAGCAGTACTTC.

The rearrangement joins TRBV5-1 to TRBJ2-3; D may be TRBD2 (5 bases). V shed 3 bases and J shed 8 bases, with 16 bases lying between them. CDR1 SGHRS and CDR2 YFSETQ come from the germline V gene. This CDR3 contains 14 residues. CDR3 bases: TGCGCCAGCAGCTACGGAGCGGAGGCCTCTACGCAGTATTTT. Translated: CASSYGAEASTQYF. Looking up the rest from reference TRBV5-1 and TRBJ2-3 gives the full variable domain: KAGVTQTPRYLIKTRGQQVTLSCSPISGHRSVSWYQQTPGQGLQFLFEYFSETQRNKGNFPGRFSGRQFSNSRSEMNVSTLELGDSALYLCASSYGAEASTQYFGPGTRLTVL.

The chain links TRBV7-9 to TRBJ2-7; D might be TRBD2 (6 bases). V lost 5 bases, J lost 5 bases, and 16 bases lay in between. CDR1 and CDR2 from the germline V gene are SEHNR and FQNEAQ (reference sequence). The length of the CDR3 is 14 residues. The CDR3 sequence: CASSTSGVRNEQYF. DNA for the CDR3: TGTGCCAGCAGCACCTCGGGAGTTCGGAACGAGCAGTACTTC.

The V call is TRBV14, the J call TRBJ2-7, with 7 bases identical to TRBD1. Per the germline V gene, CDR1 is SGHDN and CDR2 is FVKESK. The V gene end was trimmed by 7 bases and the J gene end by 6 bases; junction bases not matched to a gene: 9. The CDR3 contains 13 residues. The CDR3 loop is CASTPRGQGEQYF. DNA of the CDR3: TGTGCCAGCACCCCAAGGGGGCAGGGCGAGCAGTACTTC.

The chain combines TRBV11-2 with TRBJ1-1; maybe TRBD1 (6 bases). The V and J ends lost 5 bases and 3 bases respectively, with 13 bases between them. CDR1 is SGHAT, CDR2 FQNNGV, per germline. CDR3 length: 14 residues. The CDR3 loop is CASSQGRGYTEAFF. DNA of the CDR3: TGTGCCAGCAGCCAGGGGAGGGGCTACACTGAAGCTTTCTTT.

The chain uses TRBV7-6 and TRBJ2-1; 9 nucleotides align to TRBD2. Germline loops: CDR1 SGHVS, CDR2 FNYEAQ. The CDR3 contains 18 residues. J lost 0 bases, V lost 5 bases, and 11 bases had no gene match. This CDR3 is CASSRLAGTGFSYNEQFF. The DNA of the CDR3 is TGTGCCAGCAGCCGTCTAGCGGGGACGGGGTTCTCCTACAATGAGCAGTTCTTC.

This clone was seen only once. The chain combines TRBV5-6 with TRBJ2-5; no definite D call. The germline CDR1 and CDR2 sequences are SGHDT and YYEEEE. CDR3 size: 14 residues. With 2 bases removed from V and 0 bases from J, the gap between germline ends came to 8 bases. The CDR3 nucleotides read TGTGCCAGCAGCTTCACCCCGTACCAAGAGACCCAGTACTTC. Its translation: CASSFTPYQETQYF.

This clone was recorded a few times. This chain connects TRBV2 to TRBJ2-7, with TRBD2 as a possible D gene (6 bases). Germline V gives CDR1 SNHLY, CDR2 FYNNEI. This CDR3 region has 12 residues. Between the trimmed V and J ends, which lost 7 bases and 2 bases, there was a span of 9 bases. The CDR3 bases are TGTGCCAGCAAGGAGGGGACCTACGAGCAGTACTTC. This codes for CASKEGTYEQYF.

The chain recombines TRBV27 with TRBJ1-5, with D maybe TRBD1 (5 bases). Looked up from germline, CDR1 is MNHEY and CDR2 is SMNVEV (reference sequence). CDR3 length equals 13 residues. Trimming took off 6 bases at V and 4 bases at J, with 10 bases between the two ends. This CDR3 reads CASRKTDNQPQHF. CDR3 DNA sequence: TGTGCCAGCAGAAAGACAGATAATCAGCCCCAGCATTTT.

V gene TRBV2 combines with J gene TRBJ1-5; D uncertain. There are 13 residues in the CDR3. V lost 1 base to trimming and J lost 6 bases, with 7 bases between them. Looked up from germline, CDR1 is SNHLY and CDR2 is FYNNEI. The CDR3 is CASSEEGSQPQHF. DNA of the CDR3: TGTGCCAGCAGTGAAGAGGGCTCTCAGCCCCAGCATTTT. Complete variable domain (other parts from reference TRBV2 and TRBJ1-5): EPEVTQTPSHQVTQMGQEVILRCVPISNHLYFYWYRQILGQKVEFLVSFYNNEISEKSEIFDDQFSVERPDGSNFTLKIRSTKLEDSAMYFCASSEEGSQPQHFGDGTRLSIL.

This clone was detected only a few times. CDR3 sequence: CASRSTGGGYGYTF. In DNA, the CDR3 is TGTGCCAGCAGGAGTACAGGGGGCGGCTATGGCTACACCTTC. The gene calls are TRBV27 and TRBJ1-2, with 9 bases identical to TRBD1. V shed 6 bases, J shed 4 bases, and the junction held 6 bases outside the gene matches. Germline CDR1 MNHEY, CDR2 SMNVEV (reference sequence). CDR3 length equals 14 residues.

This clone is a singleton in its sample. The chain recombines TRBV15 with TRBJ2-7, with D possibly matching TRBD1 (5 bases). This CDR3 has 15 residues. Deletions cut 0 bases from V and 4 bases from J, with 13 bases between. Germline CDR1 is LNHNV and CDR2 is YYDKDF (reference sequence). This CDR3 is CATSRDQRQNYEQYF. DNA for the CDR3: TGTGCCACCAGCAGAGATCAGCGACAGAATTACGAGCAGTACTTC.

The chain has TRBV7-9 and TRBJ1-2; maybe TRBD1 (5 bases). This CDR3 is built from 12 residues. Trimming removed 5 bases at V and 3 bases at J, with 7 bases between. Germline CDR1 is SEHNR and CDR2 is FQNEAQ (reference sequence). The CDR3 DNA sequence: TGTGCCAGCAGCCTGGGGGACTATGGCTACACCTTC. Protein product: CASSLGDYGYTF.

V gene TRBV10-3 combines with J gene TRBJ2-3; the match to TRBD2 covers 9 bases. The CDR3 has 17 residues. CDR1 is ENHRY and CDR2 is SYGVKD in the germline V gene. With V trimmed by 5 bases and J by 3 bases, 12 bases remained unmatched. The CDR3 nucleotides read TGTGCCATCAGTCCCGGCGGGGCGGGAGGGGAGACAGATACGCAGTATTTT. Translation gives CAISPGGAGGETDTQYF.

In its sample, this clone was seen a few times. The rearrangement joins TRBV9 to TRBJ2-1, with D possibly being TRBD2 (5 bases). The CDR3 covers 18 residues. The germline V gene has CDR1 SGDLS and CDR2 YYNGEE. The ends were cut back, 0 bases at V and 3 bases at J, with 19 bases in the middle. The chain's CDR3 is CASSVVGRSGERYNEQFF. The CDR3 region has the DNA TGTGCCAGCAGCGTAGTAGGTAGGAGCGGCGAGCGCTACAATGAGCAGTTCTTC. The entire variable domain, with the rest obtained from reference TRBV9 and TRBJ2-1, is as follows: DSGVTQTPKHLITATGQRVTLRCSPRSGDLSVYWYQQSLDQGLQFLIQYYNGEERAKGNILERFSAQQFPDLHSELNLSSLELGDSALYFCASSVVGRSGERYNEQFFGPGTRLTVL.

The chain combines TRBV20-1 with TRBJ1-2; 7 bases match TRBD1. V lost 6 bases, J lost 7 bases, and 5 bases stayed unmatched. Germline-derived CDR1 and CDR2 are DFQATT and SNEGSKA (reference sequence). There are 11 residues in the CDR3. This CDR3 is CSANTGVGYTF. CDR3 DNA sequence: TGCAGTGCCAATACAGGGGTTGGCTACACCTTC.

This clone was detected only once. The chain combines TRBV18 with TRBJ2-7; D is perhaps TRBD2 (6 bases). CDR3 length equals 13 residues. Trimming took off 3 bases at V and 4 bases at J, with 10 bases between the two ends. CDR1 is KGHSH, CDR2 LQKENI, per germline. In DNA form, the CDR3 reads TGTGCCAGCTCACCCCGGGACTCATACGAGCAGTACTTC. This translates into CASSPRDSYEQYF.

This chain joins TRBV7-9 and TRBJ2-3, with D unclear. This CDR3 contains 17 residues. Germline V CDR1 and CDR2: SEHNR, FQNEAQ (reference sequence). V was pared by 4 bases and J by 2 bases, with 19 bases between. The CDR3 sequence: CASSSFRAEEYTDTQYF. The CDR3 DNA follows: TGTGCCAGCAGCTCGTTTAGGGCCGAAGAATACACAGATACGCAGTATTTT.

This rearrangement joins TRBV19 to TRBJ2-1; TRBD2 agrees at 8 bases. V lost 5 bases to trimming and J lost 4 bases; unmatched junction nucleotides: 7. Per germline, CDR1 LNHDA and CDR2 SQIVND (reference sequence). The CDR3 has 15 amino acids. CDR3: CASSSLSGMYNEQFF. For the CDR3, the DNA is TGTGCCAGTAGTTCCCTTAGCGGGATGTACAATGAGCAGTTCTTC. The full variable domain, rest sourced from reference TRBV19 and TRBJ2-1, is DGGITQSPKYLFRKEGQNVTLSCEQNLNHDAMYWYRQDPGQGLRLIYYSQIVNDFQKGDIAEGYSVSREKKESFPLTVTSAQKNPTAFYLCASSSLSGMYNEQFFGPGTRLTVL.

The chain employs TRBV27 and TRBJ1-2; D is ambiguous. Trimming took off 5 bases at V and 4 bases at J, with 11 bases between the two ends. Germline V gives CDR1 MNHEY, CDR2 SMNVEV (reference sequence). The CDR3 has 13 residues. CDR3 region: CASSLKMGYGYTF. The CDR3 bases are TGTGCCAGCAGTCTTAAAATGGGCTATGGCTACACCTTC.

The chain has TRBV5-1 and TRBJ2-3; the match to TRBD2 covers 7 bases. The length of the CDR3 is 14 residues. CDR1 SGHRS and CDR2 YFSETQ come from the germline V gene. Germline trimming cut 0 bases from V and 6 bases from J; bases unmatched to any gene: 4. This CDR3 reads CASSLEAGRDTQYF. The CDR3 bases are TGCGCCAGCAGCTTGGAAGCGGGACGGGATACGCAGTATTTT. The variable domain in full, completed from reference TRBV5-1 and TRBJ2-3, reads KAGVTQTPRYLIKTRGQQVTLSCSPISGHRSVSWYQQTPGQGLQFLFEYFSETQRNKGNFPGRFSGRQFSNSRSEMNVSTLELGDSALYLCASSLEAGRDTQYFGPGTRLTVL.

J is TRBJ2-1 and V is TRBV2, with TRBD1 matching 8 bases. Losses at the gene ends were 5 bases for V and 7 bases for J; bases not matched to a gene: 4. CDR3 length equals 13 residues. Per the germline V gene, CDR1 is SNHLY and CDR2 is FYNNEI. The CDR3 reads CASSPDRVNEQFF. CDR3 in DNA: TGTGCCAGCAGTCCGGACAGGGTAAATGAGCAGTTCTTC.